Listed below are T cell receptor beta chains from one sample, sequenced in a study of cytomegalovirus exposure and HLA in healthy donors. Repertoires were generated with immunoSEQ multiplex PCR, while TCRdb's copy carries only in-frame clones and drops some. The sample shows under 95,000 clones, and 0.58% sits with its ten largest clones. Material: PBMCs. The receptors derive from a man aged 50 to 59 in good health and CMV-seronegative. Each CDR3 is given with its conserved first and last residue. Each record gives: D gene, J gene, V gene, CDR3 protein, CDR3 DNA. The D gene is left open where the match is weak.

d_call: NA
j_call: TRBJ1-1
v_call: TRBV7-2
cdr3_aa: CASSLNFAGEAFF
cdr3_nt: TGTGCCAGCAGCTTAAATTTCGCAGGGGAAGCTTTCTTT

d_call: TRBD1
j_call: TRBJ1-1
v_call: TRBV2
cdr3_aa: CASRAGTGNTEAFF
cdr3_nt: TGTGCCAGCAGGGCTGGGACAGGCAACACTGAAGCTTTCTTT

d_call: NA
j_call: TRBJ2-2
v_call: TRBV11-2
cdr3_aa: CASSQWGPGASGELFF
cdr3_nt: TGTGCCAGCAGCCAGTGGGGGCCAGGGGCGTCCGGGGAGCTGTTTTTT

d_call: NA
j_call: TRBJ2-7
v_call: TRBV7-9
cdr3_aa: CASSLVTGSNPYEQYF
cdr3_nt: TGTGCCAGCAGCTTAGTTACAGGTTCGAACCCCTACGAGCAGTACTTC

d_call: TRBD1
j_call: TRBJ1-4
v_call: TRBV7-2
cdr3_aa: CASQTGAYEKLFF
cdr3_nt: TGTGCCAGCCAAACAGGGGCCTATGAAAAACTGTTTTTT

d_call: NA
j_call: TRBJ1-6
v_call: TRBV18
cdr3_aa: CASSHESNSPLHF
cdr3_nt: TGTGCCAGCTCCCACGAGTCGAATTCACCCCTCCACTTT

d_call: TRBD1
j_call: TRBJ1-2
v_call: TRBV28
cdr3_aa: CASTPSGTGNIGYTF
cdr3_nt: TGTGCCAGCACTCCTTCCGGGACAGGGAATATTGGCTACACCTTC

d_call: TRBD1
j_call: TRBJ1-2
v_call: TRBV5-5
cdr3_aa: CASSRDRTNYGYTF
cdr3_nt: TGTGCCAGCAGCCGGGACAGAACTAACTATGGCTACACCTTC

d_call: NA
j_call: TRBJ1-1
v_call: TRBV2
cdr3_aa: CASISQGNTEAFF
cdr3_nt: TGTGCCAGCATATCCCAGGGAAACACTGAAGCTTTCTTT

d_call: TRBD2
j_call: TRBJ2-3
v_call: TRBV28
cdr3_aa: CASSLLTSVNTDTQYF
cdr3_nt: TGTGCCAGCAGTTTACTCACTAGCGTGAACACAGATACGCAGTATTTT

d_call: TRBD1
j_call: TRBJ1-6
v_call: TRBV28
cdr3_aa: CASSPTGGAGSPLHF
cdr3_nt: TGTGCCAGCAGTCCTACAGGGGGCGCGGGTTCACCCCTCCACTTT

d_call: NA
j_call: TRBJ1-3
v_call: TRBV28
cdr3_aa: CASSPPGKSSGNTIYF
cdr3_nt: TGTGCCAGCAGTCCCCCGGGGAAGAGCTCTGGAAACACCATATATTTT

d_call: NA
j_call: TRBJ2-7
v_call: TRBV9
cdr3_aa: CASSPYGGYEQYF
cdr3_nt: TGTGCCAGCAGCCCCTATGGGGGGTACGAGCAGTACTTC

d_call: TRBD1
j_call: TRBJ1-5
v_call: TRBV7-9
cdr3_aa: CASSFSGQGSQPQHF
cdr3_nt: TGTGCCAGCAGCTTTTCAGGACAGGGAAGTCAGCCCCAGCATTTT

d_call: NA
j_call: TRBJ2-1
v_call: TRBV29-1
cdr3_aa: CSVEWSSYNEQFF
cdr3_nt: TGCAGCGTTGAATGGAGCTCCTACAATGAGCAGTTCTTC

d_call: TRBD2
j_call: TRBJ2-3
v_call: TRBV19
cdr3_aa: CASSALAGGTDTQYF
cdr3_nt: TGTGCCAGTAGTGCCTTAGCGGGGGGCACAGATACGCAGTATTTT

d_call: NA
j_call: TRBJ1-2
v_call: TRBV18
cdr3_aa: CASSQERQYGGYTF
cdr3_nt: TGTGCCAGCTCACAAGAACGACAGTATGGTGGCTACACCTTC

d_call: NA
j_call: TRBJ2-7
v_call: TRBV28
cdr3_aa: CASSFSGYEQYF
cdr3_nt: TGTGCCAGCAGTTTTTCGGGTTACGAGCAGTACTTC

d_call: NA
j_call: TRBJ1-5
v_call: TRBV29-1
cdr3_aa: CSAPLGMGGQGNQPQHF
cdr3_nt: TGCAGCGCCCCCCTCGGTATGGGTGGGCAGGGGAATCAGCCCCAGCATTTT

d_call: NA
j_call: TRBJ1-1
v_call: TRBV7-3
cdr3_aa: CASSLVGGRMNTEAFF
cdr3_nt: TGTGCCAGCAGCTTAGTCGGGGGAAGGATGAACACTGAAGCTTTCTTT

d_call: NA
j_call: TRBJ2-7
v_call: TRBV18
cdr3_aa: CASSHGTPSSYEQYF
cdr3_nt: TGTGCCAGCTCCCACGGGACTCCCAGCTCCTACGAGCAGTACTTC

d_call: TRBD1
j_call: TRBJ1-4
v_call: TRBV7-9
cdr3_aa: CASSRGTETEKLFF
cdr3_nt: TGTGCCAGCAGCCGAGGGACAGAAACTGAAAAACTGTTTTTT

d_call: TRBD1
j_call: TRBJ1-2
v_call: TRBV7-6
cdr3_aa: CASSSTTGLDGYTF
cdr3_nt: TGTGCCAGCAGCTCGACGACAGGGCTGGATGGCTACACCTTC

d_call: NA
j_call: TRBJ1-1
v_call: TRBV28
cdr3_aa: CASIAAQGATEAFF
cdr3_nt: TGTGCCAGCATCGCGGCCCAGGGCGCCACTGAAGCTTTCTTT

d_call: TRBD2
j_call: TRBJ2-7
v_call: TRBV6-5
cdr3_aa: CASSYRSSGYEQYF
cdr3_nt: TGTGCCAGCAGTTACAGGTCTAGCGGCTACGAGCAGTACTTC

d_call: TRBD1
j_call: TRBJ1-6
v_call: TRBV28
cdr3_aa: CASSLFKGSGGNSPLHF
cdr3_nt: TGTGCCAGCAGTTTATTCAAAGGGTCAGGGGGTAATTCACCCCTCCACTTT

d_call: NA
j_call: TRBJ2-1
v_call: TRBV27
cdr3_aa: CASSFRDSIRNEQFF
cdr3_nt: TGTGCCAGCAGTTTCCGGGACTCTATTCGGAATGAGCAGTTCTTC

d_call: TRBD2
j_call: TRBJ2-5
v_call: TRBV30
cdr3_aa: CACQPGLVETQYF
cdr3_nt: TGTGCCTGTCAGCCGGGACTAGTCGAGACCCAGTACTTC

d_call: TRBD1
j_call: TRBJ2-7
v_call: TRBV9
cdr3_aa: CASSAAGGTEQYF
cdr3_nt: TGTGCCAGCAGCGCCGCAGGGGGAACAGAGCAGTACTTC

d_call: TRBD1
j_call: TRBJ2-1
v_call: TRBV5-1
cdr3_aa: CASSRQGFEVYNEQFF
cdr3_nt: TGCGCCAGCAGCCGACAGGGGTTTGAGGTGTACAATGAGCAGTTCTTC

d_call: TRBD1
j_call: TRBJ1-5
v_call: TRBV7-9
cdr3_aa: CASSSTGDVGNQPQHF
cdr3_nt: TGTGCCAGCAGCTCTACAGGGGACGTGGGCAATCAGCCCCAGCATTTT

d_call: TRBD1
j_call: TRBJ1-2
v_call: TRBV11-2
cdr3_aa: CASSPTGGQVYGYTF
cdr3_nt: TGTGCCAGCAGCCCAACGGGGGGACAGGTTTATGGCTACACCTTC

d_call: TRBD2
j_call: TRBJ2-3
v_call: TRBV7-8
cdr3_aa: CASSLLGTSGSTDTQYF
cdr3_nt: TGTGCCAGCAGCTTATTAGGGACTAGCGGGAGCACAGATACGCAGTATTTT

d_call: TRBD1
j_call: TRBJ2-1
v_call: TRBV7-9
cdr3_aa: CASSLRPRDRGSAEQFF
cdr3_nt: TGTGCCAGCAGCTTAAGGCCCCGGGACAGGGGATCCGCTGAGCAGTTCTTC

d_call: NA
j_call: TRBJ1-6
v_call: TRBV5-1
cdr3_aa: CASSLESGIVSSYNSPLHF
cdr3_nt: TGCGCCAGCAGCTTGGAGTCGGGAATTGTGAGCTCCTATAATTCACCCCTCCACTTT

d_call: TRBD1
j_call: TRBJ2-4
v_call: TRBV27
cdr3_aa: CASGWTGDHLAKNIQYF
cdr3_nt: TGTGCCAGCGGTTGGACAGGGGACCATCTAGCCAAAAACATTCAGTACTTC

d_call: NA
j_call: TRBJ1-4
v_call: TRBV30
cdr3_aa: CAWSVAEKLFF
cdr3_nt: TGTGCCTGGAGTGTAGCTGAAAAACTGTTTTTT

d_call: TRBD1
j_call: TRBJ1-1
v_call: TRBV10-3
cdr3_aa: CAISKTGGVTEAFF
cdr3_nt: TGTGCCATCAGTAAGACAGGGGGCGTCACTGAAGCTTTCTTT

d_call: NA
j_call: TRBJ2-7
v_call: TRBV9
cdr3_aa: CASSVTESYEQYF
cdr3_nt: TGTGCCAGCAGCGTGACAGAATCCTACGAGCAGTACTTC

d_call: TRBD2
j_call: TRBJ2-3
v_call: TRBV18
cdr3_aa: CASSPVLAGGLGDTQYF
cdr3_nt: TGTGCCAGCTCACCCGTCCTAGCGGGGGGCCTGGGAGATACGCAGTATTTT

d_call: TRBD1
j_call: TRBJ2-7
v_call: TRBV28
cdr3_aa: CASSPETGGRYEQYF
cdr3_nt: TGTGCCAGCAGTCCAGAGACAGGGGGCAGGTACGAGCAGTACTTC

d_call: TRBD1
j_call: TRBJ1-1
v_call: TRBV6-5
cdr3_aa: CASTPGLSGQGSAFF
cdr3_nt: TGTGCCAGCACCCCGGGACTTTCGGGACAGGGATCAGCTTTCTTT

d_call: TRBD1
j_call: TRBJ2-7
v_call: TRBV6-6
cdr3_aa: CASSYLQGADYYEQYF
cdr3_nt: TGTGCCAGCAGTTACTTACAGGGGGCTGACTACTACGAGCAGTACTTC

d_call: NA
j_call: TRBJ2-7
v_call: TRBV28
cdr3_aa: CASSPGAGSYEQYF
cdr3_nt: TGTGCCAGCAGCCCAGGGGCCGGTTCCTACGAGCAGTACTTC

d_call: TRBD2
j_call: TRBJ2-5
v_call: TRBV7-7
cdr3_aa: CASSPGALAGVEETQYF
cdr3_nt: TGTGCTAGCAGCCCCGGAGCGCTAGCGGGGGTAGAAGAGACCCAGTACTTC

d_call: TRBD1
j_call: TRBJ1-4
v_call: TRBV15
cdr3_aa: CATRERTGGNEKLFF
cdr3_nt: TGTGCCACCAGAGAACGAACAGGGGGTAATGAAAAACTGTTTTTT

d_call: TRBD1
j_call: TRBJ2-7
v_call: TRBV28
cdr3_aa: CASWTGGIGSYEQYF
cdr3_nt: TGTGCGAGCTGGACAGGGGGTATCGGGTCCTACGAGCAGTACTTC

d_call: TRBD2
j_call: TRBJ2-7
v_call: TRBV9
cdr3_aa: CASSVEAGASYEQYF
cdr3_nt: TGTGCCAGCAGCGTCGAAGCGGGGGCGTCCTACGAGCAGTACTTC

d_call: NA
j_call: TRBJ1-5
v_call: TRBV2
cdr3_aa: CASSEVQANQPQHF
cdr3_nt: TGTGCCAGCAGTGAGGTGCAGGCTAATCAGCCCCAGCATTTT

d_call: TRBD2
j_call: TRBJ2-7
v_call: TRBV11-2
cdr3_aa: CASSSSGTYEQYF
cdr3_nt: TGTGCCAGCAGCTCCAGCGGGACCTACGAGCAGTACTTC

d_call: NA
j_call: TRBJ2-5
v_call: TRBV7-9
cdr3_aa: CASSPYQETQYF
cdr3_nt: TGTGCCAGCAGCCCGTACCAAGAGACCCAGTACTTC

d_call: NA
j_call: TRBJ2-1
v_call: TRBV18
cdr3_aa: CASSPRAGLSNEQFF
cdr3_nt: TGTGCCAGCTCACCACGGGCTGGGTTGAGTAATGAGCAGTTCTTC

d_call: NA
j_call: TRBJ2-5
v_call: TRBV5-1
cdr3_aa: CASSRNWLAQEAQYF
cdr3_nt: TGCGCCAGCAGCCGAAATTGGTTAGCTCAAGAGGCCCAGTACTTC

d_call: NA
j_call: TRBJ1-2
v_call: TRBV10-3
cdr3_aa: CAISDSDSAGYTF
cdr3_nt: TGTGCCATCAGTGACTCGGACAGCGCTGGCTACACCTTC

d_call: TRBD2
j_call: TRBJ2-3
v_call: TRBV28
cdr3_aa: CASSLSGGAYTQYF
cdr3_nt: TGTGCCAGCAGTTTGAGCGGGGGGGCATATACGCAGTATTTT

d_call: TRBD1
j_call: TRBJ2-1
v_call: TRBV7-3
cdr3_aa: CASSLAGGTGFYNEQFF
cdr3_nt: TGTGCCAGCAGCTTAGCGGGCGGGACAGGGTTCTACAATGAGCAGTTCTTC

d_call: NA
j_call: TRBJ1-2
v_call: TRBV7-3
cdr3_aa: CASSLGARKNYGYTF
cdr3_nt: TGTGCCAGCAGCTTAGGTGCGAGAAAGAACTATGGCTACACCTTC

d_call: TRBD1
j_call: TRBJ2-3
v_call: TRBV10-3
cdr3_aa: CAIRGSGQGLNFDTQYF
cdr3_nt: TGTGCCATTAGAGGTTCGGGACAGGGTTTAAATTTCGATACGCAGTATTTT

d_call: NA
j_call: TRBJ1-6
v_call: TRBV28
cdr3_aa: CASSLSGLHSPLHF
cdr3_nt: TGTGCCAGCAGTTTGTCGGGATTACATTCACCCCTCCACTTT

d_call: TRBD1
j_call: TRBJ2-1
v_call: TRBV27
cdr3_aa: CASSLDRDRNEQFF
cdr3_nt: TGTGCCAGCAGCCTGGACAGGGACCGCAATGAGCAGTTCTTC